The 24 T cell receptor beta chains below come from one sample, sequenced in a study of T-cell reconstitution after alpha-beta-depleted transplantation in children. Construction of the TCRbeta library involved unique molecular identifiers. TCRdb itself ran the PCR reads through MiXCR, one entry per CDR3 protein. The table shows more than 200,000 distinct CDR3 sequences, with roughly 25% occurring only once. The starting material was PBMCs, obtained before TCRalphabeta/CD19-depleted stem cell transplant. All receptors come from a girl aged 2 to 9 with Fanconi anemia, due to receive a stem cell transplant.

The chain uses TRBV6-1 and TRBJ2-1; 8 bases agree with TRBD1. The germline CDR1 and CDR2 sequences are MNHNS and SASEGT. The CDR3 spans 16 residues. Losses at the gene ends were 8 bases for V and 4 bases for J; bases not matched to a gene: 13. The CDR3 spells CASSTEGQGAYNEQFF. CDR3 bases: TGTGCCAGCTCTACCGAAGGACAGGGCGCTTACAATGAGCAGTTCTTC.

This clonotype was seen just once. The rearrangement links TRBV20-1 to TRBJ1-2, with D perhaps TRBD1 (6 bases). This CDR3 is 15 amino acids long. Trimming pared 0 bases from V and 6 bases from J, leaving 17 bases between. Germline CDR1 is DFQATT and CDR2 is SNEGSKA (reference sequence). The CDR3 here is CSARDIKTGVNGYTF. CDR3 nucleotides: TGCAGTGCTAGAGATATAAAGACAGGCGTGAATGGCTACACCTTC.

This clonotype came up many times. The chain is built from TRBV12-3 or TRBV12-4 and TRBJ1-5; D might be TRBD1 (6 bases). V was pared by 2 bases and J by 6 bases, with 8 bases between. This CDR3 contains 13 residues. CDR3 sequence reads: CASSLRGSQPQHF. In nucleotides, the CDR3 is TGTGCCAGCAGTTTAAGGGGGAGTCAGCCCCAGCATTTT.

The J gene is TRBJ2-3, the V gene TRBV29-1; no reliable D call. V was cut by 4 bases and J by 4 bases, with 3 bases left in between. The germline gives CDR1 SQVTM, CDR2 ANQGSEA. CDR3 length: 10 residues. For the CDR3, the DNA is TGCAGCGTTGCTCCAGATACGCAGTATTTT. This sequence encodes CSVAPDTQYF.

The V gene is TRBV20-1, the J gene TRBJ2-3; 7 nucleotides line up with TRBD1. Germline V gene lookup returns CDR1 DFQATT and CDR2 SNEGSKA (reference sequence). V shed 2 bases and J 2 bases; nucleotides not matched to a gene: 13. There are 17 residues in the CDR3. The CDR3 DNA follows: TGCAGTGCTAGAATACTACCGGGACAGACGTACACAGATACGCAGTATTTT. Its translation is CSARILPGQTYTDTQYF.

Here the CDR3 reads CASSERIGMLGADTQYF. In nucleotides, the CDR3 is TGCGCCAGCAGTGAACGTATCGGGATGCTCGGCGCAGATACGCAGTATTTT. The chain links TRBV10-1 to TRBJ2-3, with a tentative D call TRBD2 (5 bases). The CDR3 spans 17 residues. V lost 3 bases, J lost 4 bases, and 20 bases lay in between. Germline values: CDR1 WNHNN, CDR2 SYGVQD (reference sequence).

The sample holds many counts of this clonotype. The chain is built from TRBV6-1 and TRBJ2-3; D is possibly TRBD1 (5 bases). Germline-derived CDR1 and CDR2 are MNHNS and SASEGT. V was clipped by 6 bases and J by 5 bases, with 21 bases between them. This CDR3 is 16 amino acids long. The CDR3 bases are TGTGCCAGCAGAATTGGGGCAGGCCCTACACAAGATACGCAGTATTTT. It encodes CASRIGAGPTQDTQYF.

This clonotype was counted many times. The genes are TRBV7-3 and TRBJ2-6; D is unresolved. The CDR3 loop spans 13 amino acids. The germline V gene has CDR1 SGHTA and CDR2 FQGTGA. Trimming stripped 6 bases from V and 2 bases from J, with 5 bases between. CDR3 bases: TGTGCCAGCAGTCAAGCTGGGGCCAACGTCCTGACTTTC. Its translation is CASSQAGANVLTF.

This sequence joins TRBV28 and TRBJ2-1; unclear D gene. Trimming removed 4 bases at V and 6 bases at J, with 13 bases between. This CDR3 has 14 amino acids. Germline V lookup: CDR1 MDHEN, CDR2 SYDVKM. The CDR3 reads CASSYSEGINEQFF. CDR3 nucleotide sequence: TGTGCCAGCAGTTACTCGGAAGGGATCAATGAGCAGTTCTTC.

This clonotype was observed at least ten times. The rearrangement links TRBV20-1 to TRBJ1-5; TRBD1 might be the D (6 bases). Germline V gene data show CDR1 as DFQATT and CDR2 as SNEGSKA (reference sequence). This CDR3 spans 13 amino acids. V dropped 2 bases and J dropped 5 bases, with 10 bases sitting between them. CDR3 sequence: CSARRPGDQPQHF. CDR3 DNA sequence: TGCAGTGCTAGAAGGCCAGGGGATCAGCCCCAGCATTTT.

The rearrangement uses TRBV5-1 and TRBJ2-7; TRBD2 might be the D (6 bases). V gave up 2 bases and J gave up 9 bases, with 21 bases separating them. The length of the CDR3 is 15 residues. CDR1 is SGHRS and CDR2 is YFSETQ in the germline V gene. CDR3 coding DNA: TGCGCCAGCAGCTTAGAGGGAGGACTTTTCGGGTCGCAGTACTTC. Translated, it gives CASSLEGGLFGSQYF. The full variable domain, completed using reference TRBV5-1 and TRBJ2-7, is KAGVTQTPRYLIKTRGQQVTLSCSPISGHRSVSWYQQTPGQGLQFLFEYFSETQRNKGNFPGRFSGRQFSNSRSEMNVSTLELGDSALYLCASSLEGGLFGSQYFGPGTRLTVT.

There are a few counts of this clonotype. V and J are TRBV12-3 or TRBV12-4 and TRBJ2-7, with D hard to call. The V end lost 3 bases, the J end lost 5 bases, and 17 bases lay between the germline ends. The CDR3 spans 15 residues. The CDR3 sequence is CASSFHKLLVDEQYF. CDR3 coding DNA: TGTGCCAGCAGTTTCCACAAACTCTTAGTTGACGAGCAGTACTTC.

V gene TRBV15 combines with J gene TRBJ2-2; weak D call: TRBD2 (6 bases). CDR1 and CDR2 (germline): LNHNV, YYDKDF (reference sequence). The length of the CDR3 is 16 residues. V was clipped by 0 bases and J by 1 base, with 9 bases between them. The CDR3 bases are TGTGCCACCAGCAGAGATCAGGGAGGGAACACCGGGGAGCTGTTTTTT. This gives the protein CATSRDQGGNTGELFF.

V gene TRBV20-1 combines with J gene TRBJ1-5; possible D gene TRBD1, 5 bases. This CDR3 has 13 residues. The V and J ends lost 5 bases and 7 bases respectively, with 15 bases between them. Germline-derived CDR1 and CDR2 are DFQATT and SNEGSKA (reference sequence). CDR3 bases: TGCAGTGCTCTTACAGGAGCAAGACAGCCCCAGCATTTT. Its protein product is CSALTGARQPQHF.

This chain uses TRBV7-9 with TRBJ1-2; weak D call: TRBD1 (6 bases). The CDR3 length is 14 residues. V lost 5 bases and J 7 bases, leaving 17 bases between the germline ends. Looked up from germline, CDR1 is SEHNR and CDR2 is FQNEAQ (reference sequence). This CDR3 reads CASSPGLGGRGYTF. As DNA, the CDR3 is TGTGCCAGCAGCCCCGGGTTGGGGGGCCGTGGCTACACCTTC.

This clonotype was counted at least ten times. The chain links TRBV29-1 to TRBJ2-1; TRBD2 agrees at 11 bases. The germline CDR1 and CDR2 sequences are SQVTM and ANQGSEA. This CDR3 is built from 15 residues. Germline trimming cut 7 bases from V and 4 bases from J; bases unmatched to any gene: 9. The CDR3 here is CSAGTGLAVYNEQFF. For the CDR3, the DNA is TGCAGCGCCGGTACGGGACTAGCGGTATACAATGAGCAGTTCTTC.

Comment on this clonotype: A much larger clonotype is one base distant, so this may be a read error. CDR3 nucleotide sequence: TGCAGCGTTGCCGGACTAGGGATCTGCGAGCAGTACTTC. Encoded protein: CSVAGLGICEQYF. The chain is built from TRBV29-1 and TRBJ2-7; 7 bases align to TRBD2. The CDR3 spans 13 residues. Germline lookup yields CDR1 SQVTM and CDR2 ANQGSEA. V lost 4 bases, J lost 6 bases, and 9 bases stayed unmatched.

This clonotype was detected a few times. The chain carries TRBV9 and TRBJ1-1, with D perhaps TRBD1 (6 bases). The CDR3 length is 17 residues. Trimming pared 0 bases from V and 0 bases from J, leaving 15 bases between. Looked up from germline, CDR1 is SGDLS and CDR2 is YYNGEE. CDR3 protein: CASSVGRDISMNTEAFF. CDR3 nucleotides: TGTGCCAGCAGCGTAGGGAGGGACATAAGCATGAACACTGAAGCTTTCTTT.

This clonotype was counted only a few times. This chain links TRBV20-1 with TRBJ2-3, with TRBD2 matching over 7 bases. Germline V lookup: CDR1 DFQATT, CDR2 SNEGSKA (reference sequence). The CDR3 is 14 amino acids. With 5 bases clipped from V and 7 bases from J, the junction kept 12 bases outside the gene matches. This CDR3 reads CSAYLEWREHTQYF. CDR3 nucleotides: TGCAGTGCTTATTTAGAATGGCGGGAGCATACGCAGTATTTT.

Only a few counts were recorded for this clonotype. The chain uses TRBV7-3 and TRBJ2-3; D gene ambiguous. The length of the CDR3 is 12 residues. V lost 0 bases to trimming and J lost 6 bases, with 4 bases between them. Germline V CDR1 and CDR2: SGHTA, FQGTGA. Here the CDR3 DNA reads TGTGCCAGCAGCTTAACGCGGGATACGCAGTATTTT. It translates to CASSLTRDTQYF. Filled out from reference TRBV7-3 and TRBJ2-3, the complete variable domain reads GAGVSQTPSNKVTEKGKYVELRCDPISGHTALYWYRQSLGQGPEFLIYFQGTGAADDSGLPNDRFFAVRPEGSVSTLKIQRTERGDSAVYLCASSLTRDTQYFGPGTRLTVL.

This clonotype was seen more than once but under ten times. This chain uses TRBV29-1 with TRBJ2-6; weak D call: TRBD1 (6 bases). The V end was cut by 4 bases, the J end by 0 bases, with 25 bases between. This CDR3 is built from 20 residues. Germline V gene lookup returns CDR1 SQVTM and CDR2 ANQGSEA. DNA of the CDR3: TGCAGCGTTGCCCTAGCCTCGTCCGGGACATTCAACTCTGGGGCCAACGTCCTGACTTTC. It codes for CSVALASSGTFNSGANVLTF.

This clonotype was detected only a few times. The V gene is TRBV29-1, the J gene TRBJ2-3; possibly TRBD2 for D (6 bases). The CDR3 is made up of 15 amino acids. The V and J ends lost 5 bases and 4 bases respectively, with 19 bases between them. Germline V gene data show CDR1 as SQVTM and CDR2 as ANQGSEA. The CDR3 sequence is CSVRWSSVGADTQYF. CDR3 DNA sequence: TGCAGCGTTAGGTGGTCTAGCGTGGGGGCAGATACGCAGTATTTT.

This clonotype was recorded many times. The chain combines TRBV20-1 with TRBJ2-1, with D possibly TRBD2 on 5 matching bases. Per germline, CDR1 DFQATT and CDR2 SNEGSKA (reference sequence). CDR3 length: 16 amino acids. V gave up 0 bases and J gave up 0 bases, with 12 bases separating them. Here the CDR3 reads CSARDRWRASYNEQFF. The CDR3 DNA follows: TGCAGTGCTAGAGATAGGTGGCGGGCCTCCTACAATGAGCAGTTCTTC.

The chain recombines TRBV11-1 with TRBJ2-1, with 9 positions matching TRBD2. Germline V CDR1 and CDR2: SGHAT, FQDESV (reference sequence). J gave up 1 base and V 5 bases, and 12 bases lay outside the gene matches. CDR3 length: 18 residues. Written as DNA, the CDR3 is TGTGCCAGCAGCCCGGTCGCATTAGCGGGAGAGTCCTACAATGAGCAGTTCTTC. As protein: CASSPVALAGESYNEQFF.